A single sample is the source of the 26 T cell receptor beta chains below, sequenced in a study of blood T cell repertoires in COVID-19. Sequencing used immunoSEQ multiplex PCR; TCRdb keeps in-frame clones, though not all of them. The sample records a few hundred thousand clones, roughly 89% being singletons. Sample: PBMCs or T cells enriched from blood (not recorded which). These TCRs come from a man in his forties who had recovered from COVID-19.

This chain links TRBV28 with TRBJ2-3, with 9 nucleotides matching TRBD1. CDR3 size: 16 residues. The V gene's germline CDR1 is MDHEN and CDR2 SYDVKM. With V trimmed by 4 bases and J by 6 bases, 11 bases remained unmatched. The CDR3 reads CASSSSGTGRRDTQYF. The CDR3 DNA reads TGTGCCAGCAGTTCATCCGGGACAGGGAGGCGGGATACGCAGTATTTT.

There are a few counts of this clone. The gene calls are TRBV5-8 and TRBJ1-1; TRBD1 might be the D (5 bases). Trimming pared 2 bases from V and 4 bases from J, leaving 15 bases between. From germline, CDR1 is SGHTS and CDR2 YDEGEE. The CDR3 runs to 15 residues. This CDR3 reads CASSFHGGARTEAFF. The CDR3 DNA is TGTGCCAGCAGCTTTCACGGTGGGGCTCGCACTGAAGCTTTCTTT.

CDR3 sequence (DNA): TGTGCCAGGCAGGGGAACGGTAATTCACCCCTCCACTTT. It specifies CARQGNGNSPLHF. The V and J genes are TRBV2 and TRBJ1-6; weak D call: TRBD1 (6 bases). Germline CDR1 is SNHLY and CDR2 is FYNNEI. Trimming stripped 9 bases from V and 6 bases from J, with 12 bases between. The CDR3 contains 13 residues.

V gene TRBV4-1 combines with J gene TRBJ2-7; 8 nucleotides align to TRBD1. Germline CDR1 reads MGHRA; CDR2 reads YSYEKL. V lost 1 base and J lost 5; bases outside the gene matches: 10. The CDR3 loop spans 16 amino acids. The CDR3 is CASSQAPRRTGHEQYF. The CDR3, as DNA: TGCGCCAGCAGCCAAGCCCCCCGGCGGACAGGGCACGAGCAGTACTTC.

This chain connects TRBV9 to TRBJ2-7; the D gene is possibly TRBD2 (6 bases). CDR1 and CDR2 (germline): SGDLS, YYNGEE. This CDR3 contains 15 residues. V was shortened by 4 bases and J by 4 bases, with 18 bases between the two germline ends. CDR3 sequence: CASSPDRRGEYEQYF. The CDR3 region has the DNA TGTGCCAGCAGCCCAGATCGGCGGGGAGAATACGAGCAGTACTTC.

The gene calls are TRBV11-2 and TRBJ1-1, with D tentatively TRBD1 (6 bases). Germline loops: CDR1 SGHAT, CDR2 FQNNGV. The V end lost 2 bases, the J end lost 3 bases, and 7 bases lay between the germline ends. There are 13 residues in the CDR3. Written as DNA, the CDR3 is TGTGCCAGCAGCTTATACAGGGACACTGAAGCTTTCTTT. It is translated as CASSLYRDTEAFF.

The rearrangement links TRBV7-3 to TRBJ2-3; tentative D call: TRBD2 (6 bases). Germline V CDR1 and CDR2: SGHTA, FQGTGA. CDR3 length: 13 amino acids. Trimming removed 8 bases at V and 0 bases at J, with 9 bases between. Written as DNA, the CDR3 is TGTGCCAGCGGGCGGGACAGCACAGATACGCAGTATTTT. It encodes CASGRDSTDTQYF.

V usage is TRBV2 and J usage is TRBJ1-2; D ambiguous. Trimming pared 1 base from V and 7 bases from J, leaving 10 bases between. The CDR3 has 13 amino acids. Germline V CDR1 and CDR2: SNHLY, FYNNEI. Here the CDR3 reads CASSEEEFGGYTF. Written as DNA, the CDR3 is TGTGCCAGCAGTGAAGAGGAGTTCGGTGGCTACACCTTC.

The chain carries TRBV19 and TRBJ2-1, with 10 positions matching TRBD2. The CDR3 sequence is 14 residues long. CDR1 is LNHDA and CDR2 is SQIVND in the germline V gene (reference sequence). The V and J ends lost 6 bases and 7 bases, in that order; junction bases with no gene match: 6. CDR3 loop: CASRFLAGANEQFF. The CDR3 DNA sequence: TGTGCCAGTAGATTTCTAGCGGGAGCGAATGAGCAGTTCTTC.

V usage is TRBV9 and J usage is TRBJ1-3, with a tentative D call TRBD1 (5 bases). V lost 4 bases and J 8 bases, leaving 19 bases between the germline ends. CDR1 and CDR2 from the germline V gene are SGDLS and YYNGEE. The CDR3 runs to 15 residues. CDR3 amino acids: CASSSPGGARDTIYF. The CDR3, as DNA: TGTGCCAGCAGCTCCCCCGGAGGGGCCAGGGACACCATATATTTT.

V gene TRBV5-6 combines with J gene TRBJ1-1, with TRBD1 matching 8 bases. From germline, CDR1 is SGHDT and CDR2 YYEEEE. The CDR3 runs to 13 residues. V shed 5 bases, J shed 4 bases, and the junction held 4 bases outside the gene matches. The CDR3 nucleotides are TGTGCCAGCAGGGACAGGGTCGGCACTGAAGCTTTCTTT. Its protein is CASRDRVGTEAFF.

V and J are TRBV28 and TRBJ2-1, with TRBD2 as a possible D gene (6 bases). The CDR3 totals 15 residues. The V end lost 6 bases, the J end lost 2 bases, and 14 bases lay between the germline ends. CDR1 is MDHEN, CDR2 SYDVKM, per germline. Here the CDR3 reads CASSHLSGPYNEQFF. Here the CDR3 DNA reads TGTGCCAGCAGCCACCTTAGCGGCCCCTACAATGAGCAGTTCTTC.

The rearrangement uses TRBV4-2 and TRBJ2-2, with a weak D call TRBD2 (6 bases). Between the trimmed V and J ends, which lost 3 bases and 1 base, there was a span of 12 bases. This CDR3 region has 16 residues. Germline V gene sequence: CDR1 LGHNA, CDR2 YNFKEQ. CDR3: CASSHTAGGNTGELFF. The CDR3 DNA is TGTGCCAGCAGCCATACGGCCGGGGGGAACACCGGGGAGCTGTTTTTT.

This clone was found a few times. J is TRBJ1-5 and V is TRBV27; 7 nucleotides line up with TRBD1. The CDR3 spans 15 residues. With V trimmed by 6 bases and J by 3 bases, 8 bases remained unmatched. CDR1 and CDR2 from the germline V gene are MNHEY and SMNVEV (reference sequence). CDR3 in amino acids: CASSPWTGLNQPQHF. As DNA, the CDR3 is TGTGCCAGCAGCCCTTGGACAGGTCTCAATCAGCCCCAGCATTTT.

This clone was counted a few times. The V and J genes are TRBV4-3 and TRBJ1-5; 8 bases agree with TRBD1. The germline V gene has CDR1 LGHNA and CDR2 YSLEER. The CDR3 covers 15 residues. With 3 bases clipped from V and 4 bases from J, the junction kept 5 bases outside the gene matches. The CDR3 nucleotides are TGCGCCAGCAGCCACGATGGACAGGGAAATCAGCCCCAGCATTTT. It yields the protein CASSHDGQGNQPQHF.

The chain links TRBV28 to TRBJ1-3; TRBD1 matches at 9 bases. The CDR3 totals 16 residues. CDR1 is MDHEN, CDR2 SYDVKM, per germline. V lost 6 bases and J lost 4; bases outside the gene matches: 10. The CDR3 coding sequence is TGTGCCAGCAGGAATCCCGGGACAGGGTCCGGAAACACCATATATTTT. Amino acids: CASRNPGTGSGNTIYF.

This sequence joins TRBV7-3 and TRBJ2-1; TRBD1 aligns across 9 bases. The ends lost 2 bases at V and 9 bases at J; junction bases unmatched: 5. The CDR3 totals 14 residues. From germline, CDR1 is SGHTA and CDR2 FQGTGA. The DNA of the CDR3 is TGTGCCAGCAGCTTAGGACAGGGGCCAGGTGAGCAGTTCTTC. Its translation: CASSLGQGPGEQFF.

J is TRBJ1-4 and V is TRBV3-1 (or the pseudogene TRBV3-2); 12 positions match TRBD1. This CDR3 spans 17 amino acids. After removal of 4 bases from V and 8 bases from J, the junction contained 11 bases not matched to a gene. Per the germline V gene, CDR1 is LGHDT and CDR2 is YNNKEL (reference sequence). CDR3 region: CASSRPTGTGGEEKLFF. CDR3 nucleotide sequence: TGTGCCAGCAGCCGACCTACCGGGACAGGGGGCGAAGAAAAACTGTTTTTT.

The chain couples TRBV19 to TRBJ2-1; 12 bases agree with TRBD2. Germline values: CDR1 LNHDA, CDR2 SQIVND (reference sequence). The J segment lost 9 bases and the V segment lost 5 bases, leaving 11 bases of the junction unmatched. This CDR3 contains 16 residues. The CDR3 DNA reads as TGTGCCAGTAGTGTAGGACTAGCGGGATTGAATAGTGAGCAGTTCTTC. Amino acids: CASSVGLAGLNSEQFF.

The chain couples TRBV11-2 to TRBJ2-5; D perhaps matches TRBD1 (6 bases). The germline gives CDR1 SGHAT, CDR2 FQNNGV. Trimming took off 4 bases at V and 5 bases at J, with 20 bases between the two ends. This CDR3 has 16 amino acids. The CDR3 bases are TGTGCCAGCAGCTCCGCACAGGGATTTGACGGGGAGACCCAGTACTTC. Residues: CASSSAQGFDGETQYF.

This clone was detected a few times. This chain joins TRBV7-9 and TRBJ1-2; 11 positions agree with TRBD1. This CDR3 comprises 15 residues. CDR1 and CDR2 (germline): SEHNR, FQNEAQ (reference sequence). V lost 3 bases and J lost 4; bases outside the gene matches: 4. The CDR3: CASSLAGQGVYGYTF. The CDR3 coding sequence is TGTGCCAGCAGCTTGGCGGGACAGGGGGTCTATGGCTACACCTTC.

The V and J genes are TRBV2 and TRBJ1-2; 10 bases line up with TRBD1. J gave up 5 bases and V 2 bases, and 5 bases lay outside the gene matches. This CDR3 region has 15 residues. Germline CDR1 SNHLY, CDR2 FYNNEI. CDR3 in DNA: TGTGCCAGCAGTGAACTCCGGACAGGGGGATATGGCTACACCTTC. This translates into CASSELRTGGYGYTF.

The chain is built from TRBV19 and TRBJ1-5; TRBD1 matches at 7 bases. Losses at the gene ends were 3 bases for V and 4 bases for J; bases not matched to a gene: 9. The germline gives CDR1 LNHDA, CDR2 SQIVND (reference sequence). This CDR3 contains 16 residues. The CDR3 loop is CASSIPLTGPNQPQHF. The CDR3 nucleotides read TGTGCCAGTAGTATCCCGCTGACAGGGCCGAATCAGCCCCAGCATTTT.

The CDR3 nucleotides read TGTGCCAGTAGTATGGACAGGGACTACGAGCAGTACTTC. Translation gives CASSMDRDYEQYF. The gene calls are TRBV19 and TRBJ2-7, with 8 nucleotides matching TRBD1. V dropped 3 bases and J dropped 3; count of bases not matched to a gene: 1. The CDR3 consists of 13 residues. The V gene's germline CDR1 is LNHDA and CDR2 SQIVND (reference sequence).

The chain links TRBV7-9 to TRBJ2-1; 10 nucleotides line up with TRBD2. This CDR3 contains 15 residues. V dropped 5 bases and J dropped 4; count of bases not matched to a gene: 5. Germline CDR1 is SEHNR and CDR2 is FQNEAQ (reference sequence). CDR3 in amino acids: CASSQREGPYNEQFF. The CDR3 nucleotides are TGTGCCAGCAGCCAGCGGGAGGGCCCATACAATGAGCAGTTCTTC.

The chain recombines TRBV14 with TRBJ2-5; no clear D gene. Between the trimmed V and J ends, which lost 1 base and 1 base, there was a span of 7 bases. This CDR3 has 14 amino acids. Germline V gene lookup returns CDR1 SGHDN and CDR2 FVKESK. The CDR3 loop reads CASSQVVRQETQYF. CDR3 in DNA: TGTGCCAGCAGCCAAGTAGTCCGCCAAGAGACCCAGTACTTC.